The 23 T cell receptor beta chains below come from one sample, sequenced in a study of early T cells in non-severe SARS-CoV-2 infection (dated by TCRdb to the early 2020s). Receptor amplification or capture employed 5' RACE. Sequenced on a NextSeq 500. In TCRdb, the public reads were trimmed at Q25 with fastp and aligned with MiXCR, with productive beta chains retained. All rows with the same CDR3 protein become a single entry with the most common DNA and genes. This sample gives 26,000 or so distinct CDR3 sequences in total; about 5.1% of them show up just once. The leading ten clones occupy 4% of the sample. Sequencing was done on a sample of whole blood. All receptors derive from an adult who was a healthcare worker with PCR-confirmed SARS-CoV-2 infection or an uninfected control (not recorded which).

This clonotype was recorded many times. The rearrangement links TRBV10-1 to TRBJ2-3; TRBD1 is a possible D gene (6 bases). The CDR3 consists of 15 residues. Trimming removed 5 bases at V and 2 bases at J, with 14 bases between. CDR1 and CDR2 from the germline V gene are WNHNN and SYGVQD (reference sequence). The CDR3 reads CASSTYREPTDTQYF. The CDR3 DNA follows: TGCGCCAGCAGTACGTACAGGGAGCCCACAGATACGCAGTATTTT.

The V call is TRBV7-2, the J call TRBJ1-1; the D gene is possibly TRBD1 (5 bases). CDR3 length: 13 amino acids. CDR1 is SGHTA, CDR2 FQGNSA, per germline. Trimming removed 3 bases at V and 7 bases at J, with 12 bases between. The CDR3 loop is CASSFNRMDEAFF. CDR3 DNA: TGTGCCAGCAGCTTTAACAGGATGGATGAAGCTTTCTTT.

This clonotype is medium-sized within its sample. V and J are TRBV7-7 and TRBJ2-1; D may be TRBD2 (5 bases). Germline CDR1 reads SSHAT; CDR2 reads FNYEAQ (reference sequence). The CDR3 has 15 amino acids. V lost 5 bases to trimming and J lost 9 bases, with 20 bases between them. The DNA for the CDR3 is TGTGCCAGCAGCCTCAATTCGGTTGGAGGTGGTGAGCAGTTCTTC. Its translation is CASSLNSVGGGEQFF.

Only a few counts were recorded for this clonotype. The chain links TRBV20-1 to TRBJ2-6; D gene uncertain. Germline CDR1 DFQATT, CDR2 SNEGSKA (reference sequence). The V end lost 1 base, the J end lost 0 bases, and 4 bases lay between the germline ends. The CDR3 is made up of 14 amino acids. CDR3 loop: CSARVPSGANVLTF. In nucleotides, the CDR3 is TGCAGTGCTAGAGTCCCCTCTGGGGCCAACGTCCTGACTTTC.

The V and J genes are TRBV24-1 and TRBJ2-1; 10 bases line up with TRBD2. The germline gives CDR1 KGHDR, CDR2 SFDVKD. V lost 8 bases, J lost 6 bases, and 9 bases stayed unmatched. The CDR3 loop spans 15 amino acids. The chain's CDR3 is CATNPAGGPFNEQFF. CDR3 DNA sequence: TGTGCCACCAACCCAGCGGGGGGGCCGTTCAATGAGCAGTTCTTC.

There are many counts of this clonotype. The chain joins TRBV11-3 to TRBJ1-1; D not resolved. The V gene's germline CDR1 is SGHNT and CDR2 YENEEA. CDR3 length: 13 amino acids. Trimming took off 5 bases at V and 6 bases at J, with 13 bases between the two ends. The CDR3 bases are TGTGCCAGCAGCGTAGGAGGGTTTGCTGAAGCTTTCTTT. Translating it yields CASSVGGFAEAFF. Complete variable domain (other parts from reference TRBV11-3 and TRBJ1-1): EAGVVQSPRYKIIEKKQPVAFWCNPISGHNTLYWYLQNLGQGPELLIRYENEEAVDDSQLPKDRFSAERLKGVDSTLKIQPAELGDSAVYLCASSVGGFAEAFFGQGTRLTVV.

This clonotype has more than one count but fewer than ten. V usage is TRBV30 and J usage is TRBJ2-1; weak D call: TRBD1 (6 bases). There are 13 residues in the CDR3. Trimming left V 3 bases short and J 3 bases short, with 9 bases between. Germline V gene lookup returns CDR1 GTSNPN and CDR2 SVGIG (reference sequence). The CDR3 region has the DNA TGTGCCTGGAGCCGGGACAACTACAATGAGCAGTTCTTC. Translated: CAWSRDNYNEQFF.

V gene TRBV5-1 combines with J gene TRBJ2-7; D is possibly TRBD2 (6 bases). V shed 0 bases and J shed 1 base, with 11 bases lying between them. CDR1 and CDR2 (germline): SGHRS, YFSETQ. There are 15 residues in the CDR3. Here the CDR3 DNA reads TGCGCCAGCAGCTTGGCCCTAGCGAATTCCTACGAGCAGTACTTC. This encodes CASSLALANSYEQYF. The full variable domain, rest sourced from reference TRBV5-1 and TRBJ2-7, is KAGVTQTPRYLIKTRGQQVTLSCSPISGHRSVSWYQQTPGQGLQFLFEYFSETQRNKGNFPGRFSGRQFSNSRSEMNVSTLELGDSALYLCASSLALANSYEQYFGPGTRLTVT.

This clonotype came up many times. V usage is TRBV20-1 and J usage is TRBJ2-1; 8 nucleotides match TRBD2. Trimming removed 1 base from V and 2 bases from J; junction bases left unmatched: 7. CDR1 is DFQATT, CDR2 SNEGSKA, per germline (reference sequence). The CDR3 consists of 16 residues. The CDR3 DNA follows: TGCAGTGCTAGAGTAGGGGCGGGGGGCCCCTACAATGAGCAGTTCTTC. Its translation is CSARVGAGGPYNEQFF.

This clonotype occurred many times. The rearrangement uses TRBV27 and TRBJ1-1; D ambiguous. The length of the CDR3 is 13 residues. The V end was cut by 2 bases, the J end by 0 bases, with 4 bases between. Germline assignment: CDR1 MNHEY and CDR2 SMNVEV (reference sequence). The CDR3 DNA reads TGTGCCAGCAGTTTAATACTGAACACTGAAGCTTTCTTT. It is translated as CASSLILNTEAFF.

The rearrangement uses TRBV19 and TRBJ1-4, with D unresolved. CDR1 is LNHDA and CDR2 is SQIVND in the germline V gene (reference sequence). The CDR3 contains 14 residues. V lost 7 bases to trimming and J lost 0 bases, with 9 bases between them. The CDR3 protein is CASTRAATNEKLFF. The CDR3 nucleotides read TGTGCCAGTACCAGAGCGGCAACTAATGAAAAACTGTTTTTT. Using reference TRBV19 and TRBJ1-4 for the parts outside the CDR3, the full variable domain is DGGITQSPKYLFRKEGQNVTLSCEQNLNHDAMYWYRQDPGQGLRLIYYSQIVNDFQKGDIAEGYSVSREKKESFPLTVTSAQKNPTAFYLCASTRAATNEKLFFGSGTQLSVL.

The sample holds many counts of this clonotype. CDR3 sequence reads: CASSQVSYEQYF. The CDR3 DNA reads TGTGCCAGCAGCCAAGTCTCCTACGAGCAGTACTTC. V gene TRBV7-9 combines with J gene TRBJ2-7; D ambiguous. Trimming pared 5 bases from V and 0 bases from J, leaving 5 bases between. The CDR3 runs 12 residues. Germline CDR1 and CDR2: SEHNR and FQNEAQ (reference sequence).

This clonotype was recorded a few times. For the CDR3, the DNA is TGCAGTGCTAGAAATCCCTACACCGGGGAGCTGTTTTTT. Amino acids: CSARNPYTGELFF. The chain joins TRBV20-1 to TRBJ2-2; D is unclear. CDR1 and CDR2 from the germline V gene are DFQATT and SNEGSKA (reference sequence). Deletions cut 2 bases from V and 3 bases from J, with 7 bases between. There are 13 residues in the CDR3.

This clonotype was picked up many times. The V gene is TRBV19, the J gene TRBJ2-1; 7 bases line up with TRBD2. J gave up 5 bases and V 2 bases, and 6 bases lay outside the gene matches. Germline assignment: CDR1 LNHDA and CDR2 SQIVND (reference sequence). The CDR3 spans 15 residues. The CDR3 loop is CASSIFAGDHNEQFF. DNA of the CDR3: TGTGCCAGTAGTATATTCGCGGGGGACCACAATGAGCAGTTCTTC.

This clonotype was seen repeatedly, ten times or more. The chain joins TRBV9 to TRBJ1-4; D gene ambiguous. Germline lookup yields CDR1 SGDLS and CDR2 YYNGEE. The CDR3 extends over 17 amino acids. V gave up 0 bases and J gave up 0 bases, with 12 bases separating them. The CDR3 protein is CASSVGVSATTNEKLFF. DNA for the CDR3: TGTGCCAGCAGCGTAGGGGTCTCTGCGACAACTAATGAAAAACTGTTTTTT. The full variable domain, with the rest looked up from reference TRBV9 and TRBJ1-4, is DSGVTQTPKHLITATGQRVTLRCSPRSGDLSVYWYQQSLDQGLQFLIQYYNGEERAKGNILERFSAQQFPDLHSELNLSSLELGDSALYFCASSVGVSATTNEKLFFGSGTQLSVL.

This clonotype occurred many times. This rearrangement joins TRBV6-2 or TRBV6-3 to TRBJ2-1; 8 bases agree with TRBD2. Germline loops: CDR1 MNHEY, CDR2 SVGEGT. With 0 bases clipped from V and 3 bases from J, the junction kept 4 bases outside the gene matches. This CDR3 is 16 amino acids long. The CDR3 region has the DNA TGTGCCAGCAGTTACTCGCCCAGCGGGAGCTACAATGAGCAGTTCTTC. Translated: CASSYSPSGSYNEQFF.

There are a few counts of this clonotype. The chain combines TRBV5-1 with TRBJ1-6, with D unclear. V shed 2 bases and J shed 3 bases, with 12 bases lying between them. The CDR3 length is 16 residues. The germline V gene encodes CDR1 SGHRS and CDR2 YFSETQ. CDR3 protein: CASSLSRTGYNSPLHF. Written as DNA, the CDR3 is TGCGCCAGCAGCTTATCTCGGACGGGCTATAATTCACCCCTCCACTTT.

This clonotype was recorded many times. V gene TRBV12-3 or TRBV12-4 combines with J gene TRBJ2-2; the match to TRBD1 covers 9 bases. This CDR3 is 13 amino acids long. CDR3 sequence reads: CHTGDRDTGELFF. In nucleotides, the CDR3 is TGTCATACAGGGGACAGGGACACCGGGGAGCTGTTTTTT.

This clonotype was found a few times. The genes are TRBV6-6 and TRBJ1-6; TRBD1 is a possible D gene (5 bases). The V gene lost 6 bases and the J gene lost 8 bases, with 14 bases spanning the gap. This CDR3 is built from 14 residues. The germline V gene encodes CDR1 MNHNY and CDR2 SVGAGI (reference sequence). The CDR3 DNA is TGTGCCAGCAGGCTAACAGGCGCTGATTCACCCCTCCACTTT. Translating it yields CASRLTGADSPLHF.

The chain has TRBV7-9 and TRBJ1-1, with D maybe TRBD1 (5 bases). CDR1 SEHNR and CDR2 FQNEAQ come from the germline V gene (reference sequence). V gave up 8 bases and J gave up 1 base, with 8 bases separating them. The CDR3 runs to 12 residues. CDR3 sequence: CASGQGNTEAFF. In DNA, the CDR3 is TGTGCCAGCGGGCAGGGGAACACTGAAGCTTTCTTT.

This clonotype was seen repeatedly, ten times or more. This rearrangement joins TRBV10-1 to TRBJ2-3; possibly TRBD1 or TRBD2 for D (6 bases each). The CDR3 consists of 15 residues. Trimming took 2 bases from V and 0 from J, leaving 9 bases between them. The germline CDR1 and CDR2 sequences are WNHNN and SYGVQD (reference sequence). The CDR3 region has the DNA TGCGCCAGCAGTGAGACAGGGACTAGCACAGATACGCAGTATTTT. Translating it yields CASSETGTSTDTQYF.

This clonotype was seen ten or more times. The rearrangement links TRBV3-1 to TRBJ2-7; no firm D call. The CDR3 sequence is 15 residues long. The V gene's germline CDR1 is LGHDT and CDR2 YNNKEL (reference sequence). V lost 4 bases, J lost 2 bases, and 15 bases lay in between. CDR3 in amino acids: CASSLLGRHTYEQYF. DNA for the CDR3: TGTGCCAGCAGCCTACTCGGACGCCATACCTACGAGCAGTACTTC.

Ten or more counts support this clonotype. This chain connects TRBV5-4 to TRBJ1-4; D gene ambiguous. The CDR3 spans 16 residues. Trimming stripped 0 bases from V and 8 bases from J, with 17 bases between. Germline V CDR1 and CDR2: SGHNT, YYREEE (reference sequence). Here the CDR3 reads CASSLALVGVLEKLFF. The CDR3 DNA reads TGTGCCAGCAGCTTGGCCTTGGTGGGCGTTTTAGAAAAACTGTTTTTT.